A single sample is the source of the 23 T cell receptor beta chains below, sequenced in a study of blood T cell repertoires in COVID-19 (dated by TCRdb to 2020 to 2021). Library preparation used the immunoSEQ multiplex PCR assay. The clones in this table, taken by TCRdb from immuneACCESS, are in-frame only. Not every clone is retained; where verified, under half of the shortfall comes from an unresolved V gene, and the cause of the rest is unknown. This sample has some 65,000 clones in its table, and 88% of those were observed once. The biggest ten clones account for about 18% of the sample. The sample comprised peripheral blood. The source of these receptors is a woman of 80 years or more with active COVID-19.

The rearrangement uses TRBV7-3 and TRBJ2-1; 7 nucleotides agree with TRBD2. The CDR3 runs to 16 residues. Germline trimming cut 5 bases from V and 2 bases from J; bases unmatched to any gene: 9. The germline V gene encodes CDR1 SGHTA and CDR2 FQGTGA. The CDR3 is CASSERPGGPYNEQFF. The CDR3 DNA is TGTGCCAGCAGCGAACGACCGGGGGGACCCTACAATGAGCAGTTCTTC.

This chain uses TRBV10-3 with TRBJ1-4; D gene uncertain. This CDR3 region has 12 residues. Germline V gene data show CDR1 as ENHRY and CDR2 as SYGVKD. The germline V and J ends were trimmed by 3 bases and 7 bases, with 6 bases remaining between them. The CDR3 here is CAISDPSEKLFF. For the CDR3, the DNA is TGTGCCATCAGTGACCCCAGTGAAAAACTGTTTTTT.

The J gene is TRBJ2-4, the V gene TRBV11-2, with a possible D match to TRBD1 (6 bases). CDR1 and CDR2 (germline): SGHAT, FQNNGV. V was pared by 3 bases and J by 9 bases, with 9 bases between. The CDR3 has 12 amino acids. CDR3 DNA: TGTGCCAGCAGCTTCCGAGGGGGCATTCAGTACTTC. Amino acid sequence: CASSFRGGIQYF.

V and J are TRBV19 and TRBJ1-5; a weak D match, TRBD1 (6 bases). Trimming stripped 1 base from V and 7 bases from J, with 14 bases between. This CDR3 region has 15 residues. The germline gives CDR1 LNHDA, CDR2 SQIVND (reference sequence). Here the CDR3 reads CASSIAQGLGQPQHF. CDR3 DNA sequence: TGTGCCAGTAGTATAGCACAGGGCCTCGGGCAGCCCCAGCATTTT.

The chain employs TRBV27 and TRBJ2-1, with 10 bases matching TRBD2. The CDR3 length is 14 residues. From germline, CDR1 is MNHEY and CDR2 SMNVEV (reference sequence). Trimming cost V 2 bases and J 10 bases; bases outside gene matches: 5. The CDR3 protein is CASSLVTSGAEQFF. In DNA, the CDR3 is TGTGCCAGCAGTTTAGTAACTAGCGGGGCCGAGCAGTTCTTC.

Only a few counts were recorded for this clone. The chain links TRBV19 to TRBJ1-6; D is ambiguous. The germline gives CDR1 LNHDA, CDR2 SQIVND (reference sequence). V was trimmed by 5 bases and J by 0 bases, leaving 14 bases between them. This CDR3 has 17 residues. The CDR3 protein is CASSLPMGSSYNSPLHF. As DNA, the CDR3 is TGTGCCAGTAGTCTCCCTATGGGGAGCTCCTATAATTCACCCCTCCACTTT.

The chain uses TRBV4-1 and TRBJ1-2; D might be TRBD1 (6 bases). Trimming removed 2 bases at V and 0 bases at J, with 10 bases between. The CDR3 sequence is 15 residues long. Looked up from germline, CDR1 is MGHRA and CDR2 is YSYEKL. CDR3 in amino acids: CASSQTGTPNYGYTF. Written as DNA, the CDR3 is TGCGCCAGCAGCCAAACAGGGACGCCTAACTATGGCTACACCTTC.

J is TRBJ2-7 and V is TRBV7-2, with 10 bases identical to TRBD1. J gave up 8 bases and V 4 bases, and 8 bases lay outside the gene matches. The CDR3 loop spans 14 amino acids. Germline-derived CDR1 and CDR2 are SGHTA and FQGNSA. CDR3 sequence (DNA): TGTGCCAGCAGCTCCGTCCCGGGACAGGGGAAGCAGTACTTC. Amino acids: CASSSVPGQGKQYF. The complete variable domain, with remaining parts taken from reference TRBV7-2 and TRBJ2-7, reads GAGVSQSPSNKVTEKGKDVELRCDPISGHTALYWYRQSLGQGLEFLIYFQGNSAPDKSGLPSDRFSAERTGGSVSTLTIQRTQQEDSAVYLCASSSVPGQGKQYFGPGTRLTVT.

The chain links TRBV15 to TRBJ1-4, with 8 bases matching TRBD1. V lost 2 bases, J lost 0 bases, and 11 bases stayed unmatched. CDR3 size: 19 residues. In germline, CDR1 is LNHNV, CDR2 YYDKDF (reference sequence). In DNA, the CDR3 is TGTGCCACCAGCAGACCCCAGGGGGCGGGTTTGGCAACTAATGAAAAACTGTTTTTT. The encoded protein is CATSRPQGAGLATNEKLFF.

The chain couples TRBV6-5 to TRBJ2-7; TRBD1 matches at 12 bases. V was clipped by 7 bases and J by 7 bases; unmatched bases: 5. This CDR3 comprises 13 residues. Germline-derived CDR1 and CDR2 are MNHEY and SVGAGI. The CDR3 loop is CASKGTGGGEQYF. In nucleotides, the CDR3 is TGTGCCAGCAAGGGGACAGGGGGCGGAGAGCAGTACTTC.

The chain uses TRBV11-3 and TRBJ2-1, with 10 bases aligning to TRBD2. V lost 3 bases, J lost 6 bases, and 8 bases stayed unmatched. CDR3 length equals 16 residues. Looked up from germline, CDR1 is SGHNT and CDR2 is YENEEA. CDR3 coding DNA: TGTGCCAGCAGCTTGGCCACTAGCGGGGACCTCAATGAGCAGTTCTTC. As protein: CASSLATSGDLNEQFF.

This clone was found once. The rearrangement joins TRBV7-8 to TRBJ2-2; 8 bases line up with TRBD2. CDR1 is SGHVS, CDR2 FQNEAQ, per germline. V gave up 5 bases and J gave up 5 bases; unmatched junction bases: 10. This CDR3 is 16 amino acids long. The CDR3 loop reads CASSRGRRGATGELFF. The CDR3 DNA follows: TGTGCCAGCAGCCGTGGGAGGCGGGGGGCTACCGGGGAGCTGTTTTTT.

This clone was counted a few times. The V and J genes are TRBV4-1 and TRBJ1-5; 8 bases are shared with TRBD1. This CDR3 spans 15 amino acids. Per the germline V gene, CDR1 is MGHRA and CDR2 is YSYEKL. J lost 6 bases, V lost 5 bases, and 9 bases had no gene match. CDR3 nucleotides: TGCGCCAGCAGCTCCTCTCAGGGGGCTTCTCAGCCCCAGCATTTT. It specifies CASSSSQGASQPQHF.

CDR3 residues: CASSLDRGRGGELFF. As DNA, the CDR3 is TGTGCCAGCAGCCTCGACAGGGGGCGAGGCGGGGAGCTGTTTTTT. The chain recombines TRBV11-2 with TRBJ2-2, with 10 nucleotides matching TRBD1. The V segment lost 5 bases and the J segment 7 bases; nucleotides outside the gene matches: 7. This CDR3 has 15 amino acids. Germline V gives CDR1 SGHAT, CDR2 FQNNGV.

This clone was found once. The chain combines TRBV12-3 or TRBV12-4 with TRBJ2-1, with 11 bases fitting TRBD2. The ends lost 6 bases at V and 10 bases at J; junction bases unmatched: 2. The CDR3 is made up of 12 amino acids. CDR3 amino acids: CASRRTSGEQFF. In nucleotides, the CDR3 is TGTGCCAGCAGGAGGACTAGCGGGGAGCAGTTCTTC.

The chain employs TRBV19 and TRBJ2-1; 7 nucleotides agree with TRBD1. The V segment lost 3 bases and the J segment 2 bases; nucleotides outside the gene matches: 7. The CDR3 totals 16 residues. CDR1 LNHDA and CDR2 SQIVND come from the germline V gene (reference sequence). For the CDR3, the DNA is TGTGCCAGTAGTATTGCAGGGGGTTCAACCTACAATGAGCAGTTCTTC. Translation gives CASSIAGGSTYNEQFF.

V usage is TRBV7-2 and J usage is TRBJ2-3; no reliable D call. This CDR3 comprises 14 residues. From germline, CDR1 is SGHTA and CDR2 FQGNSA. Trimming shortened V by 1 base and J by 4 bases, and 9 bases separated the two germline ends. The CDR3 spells CASSLGAAADTQYF. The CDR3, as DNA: TGTGCCAGCAGCTTAGGAGCCGCGGCAGATACGCAGTATTTT.

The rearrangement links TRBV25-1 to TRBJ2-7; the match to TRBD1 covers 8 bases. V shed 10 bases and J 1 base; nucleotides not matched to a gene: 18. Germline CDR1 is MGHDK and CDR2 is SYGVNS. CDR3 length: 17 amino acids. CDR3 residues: CANRTGKGQCQSYEQYF. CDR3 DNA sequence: TGTGCCAACCGGACAGGGAAGGGACAATGCCAATCCTACGAGCAGTACTTC.

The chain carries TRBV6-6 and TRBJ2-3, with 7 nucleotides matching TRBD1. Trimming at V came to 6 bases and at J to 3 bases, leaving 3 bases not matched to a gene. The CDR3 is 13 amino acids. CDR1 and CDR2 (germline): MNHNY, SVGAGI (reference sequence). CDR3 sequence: CASSRQGTDTQYF. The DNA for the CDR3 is TGTGCCAGCAGCCGACAGGGAACAGATACGCAGTATTTT.

This chain's CDR3 is CASSVSLPNEQFF. The DNA of the CDR3 is TGTGCCAGCAGCGTATCCCTCCCCAATGAGCAGTTCTTC. V usage is TRBV9 and J usage is TRBJ2-1; no clear D. The CDR3 covers 13 residues. CDR1 and CDR2 (germline): SGDLS, YYNGEE. Trimming took 1 base from V and 6 from J, leaving 8 bases between them.

The CDR3 protein is CASSLEGIAKNIQYF. CDR3 nucleotide sequence: TGTGCCAGCAGTTTAGAGGGAATAGCCAAAAACATTCAGTACTTC. J is TRBJ2-4 and V is TRBV28; the D gene is possibly TRBD2 (5 bases). CDR3 length equals 15 residues. Germline lookup yields CDR1 MDHEN and CDR2 SYDVKM. The ends were cut back, 2 bases at V and 0 bases at J, with 8 bases in the middle.

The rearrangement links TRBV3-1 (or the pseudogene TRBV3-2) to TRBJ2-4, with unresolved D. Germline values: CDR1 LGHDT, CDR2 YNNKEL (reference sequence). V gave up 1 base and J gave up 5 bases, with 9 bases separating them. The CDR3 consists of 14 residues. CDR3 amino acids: CASSQGYYQNIQYF. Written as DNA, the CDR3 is TGTGCCAGCAGCCAAGGATACTATCAAAACATTCAGTACTTC.

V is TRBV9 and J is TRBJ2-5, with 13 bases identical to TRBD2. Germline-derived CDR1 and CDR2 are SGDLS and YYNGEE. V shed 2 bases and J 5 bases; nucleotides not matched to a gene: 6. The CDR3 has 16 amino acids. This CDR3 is CASSVGLAGVGETQYF. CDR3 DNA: TGTGCCAGCAGCGTTGGACTAGCGGGGGTTGGGGAGACCCAGTACTTC.